These 9 T cell receptor beta chains were sequenced from one sample in a study of response to subunit inactivated influenza vaccine. One entry per CDR3 protein, called by TCRdb with MiXCR from the RT-PCR reads. Seen here are 500,000 to 600,000 distinct CDR3 sequences, approximately 12% observed once, and the top ten hold around 12%. The starting material was PBMCs from blood, obtained 40 to 50 days after vaccination. All receptors derive from a man in his fifties who received an inactivated influenza vaccine.

This clonotype was recorded at least ten times. The J gene is TRBJ2-7, the V gene TRBV7-9; unclear D gene. The ends were cut back, 0 bases at V and 0 bases at J, with 6 bases in the middle. This CDR3 has 14 residues. Germline CDR1 and CDR2: SEHNR and FQNEAQ (reference sequence). The chain's CDR3 is CASSLASNSYEQYF. Here the CDR3 DNA reads TGTGCCAGCAGCTTAGCGTCCAACTCCTACGAGCAGTACTTC.

This clonotype was counted a few times. This sequence joins TRBV6-1 and TRBJ1-5; D remains unclear. V shed 10 bases and J shed 1 base, with 17 bases lying between them. Germline CDR1 and CDR2: MNHNS and SASEGT. The CDR3 is 15 residues long. The CDR3 DNA is TGTGCCACCCAAGAATCGCTCTCAAGCAATCAGCCCCAGCATTTT. This gives the protein CATQESLSSNQPQHF.

The V call is TRBV11-2, the J call TRBJ2-7, with a possible D match to TRBD1 (6 bases). The V and J ends lost 5 bases and 2 bases respectively, with 16 bases between them. The CDR3 is made up of 15 amino acids. Germline-derived CDR1 and CDR2 are SGHAT and FQNNGV. The CDR3 DNA is TGTGCCAGCAGCCCGGGACACCTGGAACCCTACGAGCAGTACTTC. It specifies CASSPGHLEPYEQYF.

In its sample, this clonotype was seen a few times. The chain joins TRBV4-1 to TRBJ2-3; TRBD1 matches at 9 bases. The CDR3 extends over 16 amino acids. Germline V gene lookup returns CDR1 MGHRA and CDR2 YSYEKL. V trimming: 2 bases; J trimming: 5 bases; junction bases outside the gene matches: 8. CDR3 coding DNA: TGCGCCAGCAGCCAACCGGGACAGGGACCGGGAGATACGCAGTATTTT. It codes for CASSQPGQGPGDTQYF.

This clonotype came up a few times. The chain links TRBV15 to TRBJ1-1; no reliable D call. Germline CDR1 LNHNV, CDR2 YYDKDF (reference sequence). With 1 base removed from V and 2 bases from J, the gap between germline ends came to 2 bases. The CDR3 loop spans 12 amino acids. In DNA, the CDR3 is TGTGCCACCAGCAGAGCAAACACTGAAGCTTTCTTT. Protein product: CATSRANTEAFF.

This chain connects TRBV7-9 to TRBJ2-3; tentative D call: TRBD1 (5 bases). CDR1 SEHNR and CDR2 FQNEAQ come from the germline V gene (reference sequence). This CDR3 contains 15 residues. V was shortened by 6 bases and J by 1 base, with 14 bases between the two germline ends. The CDR3 sequence is CASSPRVGGTDTQYF. CDR3 coding DNA: TGTGCCAGCAGTCCAAGGGTAGGGGGCACAGATACGCAGTATTTT.

This chain joins TRBV15 and TRBJ1-5; the D gene is possibly TRBD1 (5 bases). The ends were cut back, 0 bases at V and 5 bases at J, with 8 bases in the middle. From germline, CDR1 is LNHNV and CDR2 YYDKDF (reference sequence). This CDR3 is 14 amino acids long. The CDR3 spells CATSRDLGDQPQHF. CDR3 nucleotides: TGTGCCACCAGCAGAGATCTGGGGGATCAGCCCCAGCATTTT.

Only a few counts were recorded for this clonotype. The chain employs TRBV7-2 and TRBJ1-1; D is unresolved. V was cut by 1 base and J by 1 base, with 10 bases left in between. CDR1 is SGHTA and CDR2 is FQGNSA in the germline V gene. CDR3 length equals 15 residues. In nucleotides, the CDR3 is TGTGCCAGCAGCTTAGGCCCAGCTGGGAACACTGAAGCTTTCTTT. Protein product: CASSLGPAGNTEAFF.

V gene TRBV2 combines with J gene TRBJ2-7; D possibly corresponds to TRBD1 (5 bases). The CDR3 has 11 residues. Germline V gene data show CDR1 as SNHLY and CDR2 as FYNNEI. The V end lost 4 bases, the J end lost 8 bases, and 9 bases lay between the germline ends. The CDR3 reads CASSAQGKQYF. The CDR3 DNA reads TGTGCCAGCAGTGCTCAGGGAAAGCAGTACTTC.